This T cell receptor beta chain is from a study of STAT5B mutations in CD4+ large granular lymphocyte leukemia. Overall study results and limits: Patient CD4-sorted repertoires looked more clonal than healthy CD4+ repertoires, even without putative leukemic clones.

Germline V gene lookup returns CDR1 SGHTA and CDR2 FQGNSA. The CDR3 runs 14 residues. V was pared by 0 bases and J by 5 bases, with 8 bases between. The assay was run at survey level. Data came from immunoSEQ multiplex PCR; TCRdb stores just in-frame clones and leaves some out. The table has about 28,000 clones, about four fifths seen once. Regarding this clone: Its antigen remains unidentified.

The sequence came from a human donor in good health. The chain is built from TRBV7-2 and TRBJ1-5; unclear D gene. Source material: CD4+ T cells from blood buffy coats. The CDR3 sequence: CASSLAPTDQPQHF. CDR3 nucleotide sequence: TGTGCCAGCAGCTTAGCCCCCACCGATCAGCCCCAGCATTTT.